Included here is one T cell receptor beta chain sequence, with context. The trim removed 6 bases at V and 4 bases at J, leaving 10 bases unmatched. The CDR3 is made up of 16 amino acids. Germline CDR1 reads SGHDN; CDR2 reads FVKESK. The entry originates in a study of blood T cell repertoires in COVID-19. Generated by immunoSEQ multiplex PCR, the TCRdb table keeps only in-frame clones and is missing some. The sample lists around 280,000 clones, around nine tenths occurring once. This TCR was sampled from a woman in her 40s who had recovered from COVID-19. This chain connects TRBV14 to TRBJ2-7, with TRBD2 matching over 12 bases. Sequenced: PBMCs or T cells enriched from blood (not recorded which). The CDR3 reads CASSLRTSGIDYEQYF. In DNA form, the CDR3 reads TGTGCCAGCAGTCTTCGGACTAGCGGGATTGATTACGAGCAGTACTTC.